This T cell receptor beta chain is from a study of blood T cell repertoires in COVID-19. About the study: The samples span acute and convalescent COVID-19 from the United States, Italy and Spain. The cDNA or gDNA used as material had been derived from T cells, B-cell-depleted T cells, or PBMCs.

Source study methods: The authors estimated nucleated cell counts from reference gene primer amplification. TCRdb's copy holds only in-frame clones and misses some; the assay was immunoSEQ multiplex PCR. That table furnishes V, J and clone size, whereas the DNA furnished D and trimming. The data contain more than 100,000 clones, nearly 90% of them singletons. Germline CDR1 SGHNT, CDR2 YYREEE (reference sequence). V was cut by 1 base and J by 0 bases, with 14 bases left in between. The CDR3 is made up of 17 amino acids. The TCR comes from a man aged 50 or older in a cohort sampled during active COVID-19. V is TRBV5-4 and J is TRBJ2-1; a possible D gene is TRBD1 (6 bases). Input material: peripheral blood. The chain's CDR3 is CASSLMAADSSYNEQFF. The CDR3 DNA reads as TGTGCCAGCAGCTTGATGGCCGCGGACAGCTCCTACAATGAGCAGTTCTTC. Combining the CDR3 with reference TRBV5-4 and TRBJ2-1 gives the whole variable domain ETGVTQSPTHLIKTRGQQVTLRCSSQSGHNTVSWYQQALGQGPQFIFQYYREEENGRGNFPPRFSGLQFPNYSSELNVNALELDDSALYLCASSLMAADSSYNEQFFGPGTRLTVL.